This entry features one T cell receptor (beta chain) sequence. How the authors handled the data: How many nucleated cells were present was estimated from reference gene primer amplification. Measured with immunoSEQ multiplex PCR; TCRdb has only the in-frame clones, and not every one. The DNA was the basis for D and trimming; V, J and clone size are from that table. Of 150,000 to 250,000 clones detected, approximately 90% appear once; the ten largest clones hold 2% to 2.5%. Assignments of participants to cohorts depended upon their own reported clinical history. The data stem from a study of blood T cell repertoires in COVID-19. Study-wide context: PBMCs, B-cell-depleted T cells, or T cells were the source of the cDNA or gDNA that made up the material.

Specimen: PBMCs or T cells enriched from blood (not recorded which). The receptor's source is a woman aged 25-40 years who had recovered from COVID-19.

The CDR3 DNA follows: TGCAGCGTTGGAGAGGGACAGGGGACCTACGAGCAGTACTTC. Its protein is CSVGEGQGTYEQYF. The genes are TRBV29-1 and TRBJ2-7; 10 bases are shared with TRBD1. The ends lost 4 bases at V and 2 bases at J; junction bases unmatched: 5. The CDR3 extends over 14 amino acids. Germline V gene lookup returns CDR1 SQVTM and CDR2 ANQGSEA.